This is a list of T cell receptor beta chains from one sample in a study of T cell responses to AZD1222 COVID-19 vaccine. Method: immunoSEQ multiplex PCR; TCRdb's copy keeps in-frame clones and lacks some. The table shows roughly 190,000 clones, with approximately 90% occurring only once. The sample here was peripheral blood, taken 28 days after the second AZD1222 dose. The receptors stem from an adult who received the AZD1222 COVID-19 vaccine. Both conserved end residues are part of each CDR3. D genes are given only for firm matches. A clone size is listed for some rows: how often the clone was seen (once, few, many), or a class if it is expanded.

TRBJ1-6	.	.	16	TRBV6-5	CASSYRPSSYNSPLHF	TGTGCCAGCAGTTACCGGCCCAGCTCCTATAATTCACCCCTCCACTTT
TRBJ1-1	.	.	16	TRBV3-1/TRBV3-2	CASSQALQGMNTEAFF	TGTGCCAGCAGCCAAGCCTTACAGGGCATGAACACTGAAGCTTTCTTT
TRBJ2-7	.	.	14	TRBV18	CASSRGGSSYEQYF	TGTGCCAGCTCACGCGGTGGGAGCTCCTACGAGCAGTACTTC
TRBJ2-1	TRBD2	.	15	TRBV7-2	CASSLLAGGRNEQFF	TGTGCCAGCAGCCTACTAGCGGGGGGGCGTAATGAGCAGTTCTTC
TRBJ1-2	.	.	14	TRBV5-6	CASSAGYRYYGYTF	TGTGCCAGCAGCGCAGGGTATCGGTACTATGGCTACACCTTC
TRBJ2-1	TRBD1	.	14	TRBV11-2	CASSLDIRGPEQFF	TGTGCCAGCAGCTTAGATATCAGGGGGCCTGAGCAGTTCTTC
TRBJ2-7	.	few	14	TRBV15	CATSRDRTGYEQYF	TGTGCCACCAGCAGAGATCGAACAGGCTACGAGCAGTACTTC
TRBJ2-2	TRBD1	.	14	TRBV9	CASSVTGGNGELFF	TGTGCCAGCAGCGTCACAGGGGGAAATGGGGAGCTGTTTTTT
TRBJ1-6	.	.	14	TRBV6-2/TRBV6-3	CASSPAGGTGTLHF	TGTGCCAGCAGTCCCGCGGGGGGGACGGGGACCCTCCACTTT
TRBJ1-2	.	.	15	TRBV25-1	CASSERGAGSYGYTF	TGTGCCAGCAGTGAGCGGGGCGCGGGGAGCTATGGCTACACCTTC
TRBJ2-7	TRBD1	.	14	TRBV18	CASSPGTALSEQYF	TGTGCCAGCTCACCCGGGACAGCGCTTTCCGAGCAGTACTTC
TRBJ2-6	.	.	15	TRBV6-5	CASREGGSGANVLTF	TGTGCCAGCAGGGAGGGAGGCTCTGGGGCCAACGTCCTGACTTTC
TRBJ1-1	TRBD1	.	14	TRBV5-1	CASSLETGGTEAFF	TGCGCCAGCAGCTTGGAGACAGGGGGCACTGAAGCTTTCTTT
TRBJ2-1	.	.	14	TRBV5-1	CASSLGQWQTEQFF	TGCGCCAGCAGCTTGGGACAGTGGCAGACCGAGCAGTTCTTC
TRBJ1-1	TRBD1	.	14	TRBV10-2	CASRKTGLNTEAFF	TGCGCCAGCAGAAAGACAGGGCTGAACACTGAAGCTTTCTTT
TRBJ1-2	.	.	14	TRBV3-1/TRBV3-2	CASSHLGNLYGYTF	TGTGCCAGCAGCCATCTAGGTAACCTCTATGGCTACACCTTC
TRBJ2-7	.	.	12	TRBV29-1	CSVEDEAYEQYF	TGCAGCGTTGAAGATGAGGCCTACGAGCAGTACTTC
TRBJ2-5	TRBD2	.	17	TRBV5-1	CASSLGRGLAGGETQYF	TGCGCCAGCAGCTTGGGGCGGGGACTAGCGGGAGGTGAGACCCAGTACTTC
TRBJ1-2	.	.	15	TRBV6-5	CASSYLRASNYGYTF	TGTGCCAGCAGTTACCTCAGGGCATCTAACTATGGCTACACCTTC
TRBJ2-7	TRBD2	.	15	TRBV15	CATSPTPGTSFEQYF	TGTGCCACCAGCCCCACCCCCGGGACTAGTTTTGAGCAGTACTTC
TRBJ1-5	TRBD1	.	15	TRBV2	CASSEEGQKNQPQHF	TGTGCCAGCAGTGAAGAGGGACAGAAGAATCAGCCCCAGCATTTT
TRBJ2-5	.	.	14	TRBV5-1	CASSPSPAQETQYF	TGCGCCAGCAGCCCCAGTCCAGCACAAGAGACCCAGTACTTC
TRBJ1-4	.	.	14	TRBV2	CASLGAQHNEKLFF	TGTGCCAGCCTCGGGGCACAACATAATGAAAAACTGTTTTTT
TRBJ2-5	TRBD2	.	15	TRBV4-2	CASSQRTRGQETQYF	TGTGCCAGCAGCCAACGGACTAGAGGGCAAGAGACCCAGTACTTC
TRBJ2-5	TRBD1	.	13	TRBV7-2	CASSQGQRETQYF	TGTGCCAGCAGCCAGGGACAGCGGGAGACCCAGTACTTC
TRBJ1-6	.	.	15	TRBV12-5	CASGLISSFNSPLHF	TGTGCTAGTGGTTTGATCTCGTCTTTTAATTCACCCCTCCACTTT
TRBJ2-5	.	.	14	TRBV2	CASSDRTRQETQYF	TGTGCCAGCAGTGACAGGACACGCCAAGAGACCCAGTACTTC
TRBJ2-3	.	.	13	TRBV12-3/TRBV12-4	CASSQGTADTQYF	TGTGCCAGCAGTCAAGGGACCGCAGATACGCAGTATTTT
TRBJ1-1	.	.	14	TRBV7-2	CASSLGQMNTEAFF	TGTGCCAGCAGCCTTGGACAGATGAACACTGAAGCTTTCTTT
TRBJ1-2	.	.	12	TRBV5-4	CASSFRAGGYTF	TGTGCCAGCAGCTTCAGGGCAGGTGGCTACACCTTC
TRBJ2-2	TRBD2	.	15	TRBV5-1	CASSETSGNTGELFF	TGCGCCAGCAGCGAGACTAGCGGAAACACCGGGGAGCTGTTTTTT
TRBJ2-1	TRBD2	.	16	TRBV19	CASSIARAGGLDEQFF	TGTGCCAGTAGTATAGCTCGAGCGGGGGGGCTTGATGAGCAGTTCTTC
TRBJ1-2	TRBD1	.	14	TRBV7-2	CASGIGTGSSGYTF	TGTGCCAGCGGGATCGGGACAGGGTCCTCTGGCTACACCTTC
TRBJ2-7	.	.	13	TRBV5-6	CASSWFGGYEQYF	TGTGCCAGCAGCTGGTTCGGGGGCTACGAGCAGTACTTC
TRBJ1-3	.	.	18	TRBV21-1	CASSTILSTEPSGNTIYF	TGTGCCAGCAGCACGATCCTCTCGACGGAACCCTCTGGAAACACCATATATTTT
TRBJ1-1	.	.	12	TRBV27	CASSLPGAEAFF	TGTGCCAGCAGTTTGCCAGGGGCTGAAGCTTTCTTT